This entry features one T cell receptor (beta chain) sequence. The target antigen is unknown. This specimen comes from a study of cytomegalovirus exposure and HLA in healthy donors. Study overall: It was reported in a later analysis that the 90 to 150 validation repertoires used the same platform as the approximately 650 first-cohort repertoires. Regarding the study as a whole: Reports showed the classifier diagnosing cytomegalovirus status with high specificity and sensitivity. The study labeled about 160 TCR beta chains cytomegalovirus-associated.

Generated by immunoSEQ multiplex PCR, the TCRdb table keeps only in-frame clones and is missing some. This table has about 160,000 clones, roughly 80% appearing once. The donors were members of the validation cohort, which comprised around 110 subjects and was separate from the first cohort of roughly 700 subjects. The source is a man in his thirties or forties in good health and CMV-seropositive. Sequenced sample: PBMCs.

This chain's CDR3 is CASSPTGYEQYF. The DNA for the CDR3 is TGTGCCAGCAGCCCCACAGGCTACGAGCAGTACTTC. The chain joins TRBV9 to TRBJ2-7; possible D gene TRBD1, 5 bases. The germline V gene encodes CDR1 SGDLS and CDR2 YYNGEE. V was shortened by 4 bases and J by 3 bases, with 8 bases between the two germline ends. This CDR3 region has 12 residues.